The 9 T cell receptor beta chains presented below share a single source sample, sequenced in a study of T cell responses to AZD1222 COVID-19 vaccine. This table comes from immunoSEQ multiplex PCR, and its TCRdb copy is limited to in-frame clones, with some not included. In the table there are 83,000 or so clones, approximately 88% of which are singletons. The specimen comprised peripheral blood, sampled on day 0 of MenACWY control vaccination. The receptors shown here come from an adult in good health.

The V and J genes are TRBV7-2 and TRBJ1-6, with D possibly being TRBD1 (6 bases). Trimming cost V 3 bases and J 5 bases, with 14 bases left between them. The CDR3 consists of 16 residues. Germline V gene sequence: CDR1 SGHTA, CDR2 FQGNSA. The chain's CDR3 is CASSLADSSDNSPLHF. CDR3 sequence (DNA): TGTGCCAGCAGCTTGGCGGACAGTTCAGATAATTCACCCCTCCACTTT.

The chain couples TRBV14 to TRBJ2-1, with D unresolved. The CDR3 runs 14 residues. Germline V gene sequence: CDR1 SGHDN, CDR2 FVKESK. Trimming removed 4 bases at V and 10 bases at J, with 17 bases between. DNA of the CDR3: TGTGCCAGCAGCCCGACCTGGGTGGCAGGCGAGCAGTTCTTC. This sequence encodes CASSPTWVAGEQFF.

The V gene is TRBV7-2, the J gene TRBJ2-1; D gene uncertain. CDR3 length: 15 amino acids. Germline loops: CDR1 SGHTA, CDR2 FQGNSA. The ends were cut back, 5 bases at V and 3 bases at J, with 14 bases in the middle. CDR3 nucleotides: TGTGCCAGCAGCCACCTAGATTCGGGCTACAATGAGCAGTTCTTC. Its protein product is CASSHLDSGYNEQFF.

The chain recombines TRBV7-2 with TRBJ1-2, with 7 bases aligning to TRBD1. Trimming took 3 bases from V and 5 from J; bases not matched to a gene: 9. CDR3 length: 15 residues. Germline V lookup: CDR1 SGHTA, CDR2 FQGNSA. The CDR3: CASSLVGQAFYGYTF. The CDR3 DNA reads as TGTGCCAGCAGCTTGGTTGGACAGGCTTTTTATGGCTACACCTTC.

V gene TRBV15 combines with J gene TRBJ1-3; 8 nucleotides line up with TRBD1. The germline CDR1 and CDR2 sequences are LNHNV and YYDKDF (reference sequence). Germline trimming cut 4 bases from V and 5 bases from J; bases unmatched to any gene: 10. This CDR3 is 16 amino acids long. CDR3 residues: CATSTSQQGVRNTIYF. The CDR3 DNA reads TGTGCCACCAGCACCTCCCAACAGGGGGTTAGAAACACCATATATTTT.

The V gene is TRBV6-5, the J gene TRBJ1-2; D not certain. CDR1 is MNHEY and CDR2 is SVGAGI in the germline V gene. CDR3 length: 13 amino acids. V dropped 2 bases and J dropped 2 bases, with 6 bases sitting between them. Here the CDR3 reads CASSYRENYGYTF. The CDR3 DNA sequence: TGTGCCAGCAGTTACAGGGAGAACTATGGCTACACCTTC.

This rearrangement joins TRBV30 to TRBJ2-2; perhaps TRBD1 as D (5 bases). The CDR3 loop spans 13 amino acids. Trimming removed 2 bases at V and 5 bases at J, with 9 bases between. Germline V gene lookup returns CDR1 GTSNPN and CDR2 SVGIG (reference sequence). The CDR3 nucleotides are TGTGCCTGGAGTTCCACAGGTACCGGGGAGCTGTTTTTT. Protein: CAWSSTGTGELFF. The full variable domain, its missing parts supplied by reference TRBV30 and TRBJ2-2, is SQTIHQWPATLVQPVGSPLSLECTVEGTSNPNLYWYRQAAGRGLQLLFYSVGIGQISSEVPQNLSASRPQDRQFILSSKKLLLSDSGFYLCAWSSTGTGELFFGEGSRLTVL.

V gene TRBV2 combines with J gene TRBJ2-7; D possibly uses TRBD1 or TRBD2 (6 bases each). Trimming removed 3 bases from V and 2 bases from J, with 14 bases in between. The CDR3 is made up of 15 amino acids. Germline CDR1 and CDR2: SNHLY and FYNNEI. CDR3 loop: CASSDPGGPTYEQYF. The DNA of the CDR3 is TGTGCCAGCAGTGACCCCGGGGGCCCGACCTACGAGCAGTACTTC.

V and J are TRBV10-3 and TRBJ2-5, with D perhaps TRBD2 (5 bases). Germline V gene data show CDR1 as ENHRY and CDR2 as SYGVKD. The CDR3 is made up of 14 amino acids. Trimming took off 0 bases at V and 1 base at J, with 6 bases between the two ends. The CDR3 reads CAISESSGQETQYF. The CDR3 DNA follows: TGTGCCATCAGTGAGTCAAGCGGCCAAGAGACCCAGTACTTC.